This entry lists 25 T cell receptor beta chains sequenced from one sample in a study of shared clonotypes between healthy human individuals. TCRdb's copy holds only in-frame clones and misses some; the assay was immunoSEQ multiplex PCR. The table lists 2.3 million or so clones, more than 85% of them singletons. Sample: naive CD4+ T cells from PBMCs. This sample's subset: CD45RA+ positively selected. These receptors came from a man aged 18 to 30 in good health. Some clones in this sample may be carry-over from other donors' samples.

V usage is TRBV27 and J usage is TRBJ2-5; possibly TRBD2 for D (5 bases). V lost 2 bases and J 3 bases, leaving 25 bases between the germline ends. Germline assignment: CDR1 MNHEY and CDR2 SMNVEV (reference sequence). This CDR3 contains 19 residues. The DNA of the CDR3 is TGTGCCAGCAGTTTAAAATACTTGAGACGGGATCTGGTTGAAGAGACCCAGTACTTC. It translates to CASSLKYLRRDLVEETQYF.

CDR3 region: CASSLDTTYGYTF. The CDR3 bases are TGCGCCAGCAGCTTAGACACGACCTATGGCTACACCTTC. The chain joins TRBV5-1 to TRBJ1-2; D unclear. Per the germline V gene, CDR1 is SGHRS and CDR2 is YFSETQ. This CDR3 region has 13 residues. V was pared by 2 bases and J by 4 bases, with 9 bases between.

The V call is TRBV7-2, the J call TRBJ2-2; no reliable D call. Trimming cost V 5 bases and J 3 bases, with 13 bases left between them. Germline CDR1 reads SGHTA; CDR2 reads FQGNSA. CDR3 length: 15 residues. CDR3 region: CASSPGSRDTGELFF. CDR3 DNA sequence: TGTGCCAGCAGCCCCGGTAGTCGGGACACCGGGGAGCTGTTTTTT.

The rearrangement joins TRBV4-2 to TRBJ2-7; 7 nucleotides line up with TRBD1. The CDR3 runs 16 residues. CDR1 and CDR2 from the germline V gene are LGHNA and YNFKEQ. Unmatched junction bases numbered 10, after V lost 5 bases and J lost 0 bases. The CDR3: CASSVQSTGTSYEQYF. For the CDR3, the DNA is TGTGCCAGCAGCGTACAATCGACAGGGACCTCCTACGAGCAGTACTTC.

The CDR3 protein is CASALRGREETQYF. The CDR3 DNA reads as TGTGCTAGTGCCTTGAGGGGGCGAGAGGAGACCCAGTACTTC. The chain is built from TRBV12-5 and TRBJ2-5, with 7 bases fitting TRBD1. From germline, CDR1 is LGHNT and CDR2 FRNRAP. The V and J ends lost 7 bases and 5 bases, in that order; junction bases with no gene match: 10. The CDR3 runs 14 residues.

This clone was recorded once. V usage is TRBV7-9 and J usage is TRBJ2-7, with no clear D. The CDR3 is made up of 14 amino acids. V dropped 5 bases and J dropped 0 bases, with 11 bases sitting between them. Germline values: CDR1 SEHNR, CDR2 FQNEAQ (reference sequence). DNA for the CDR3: TGTGCCAGCAGCACCCCGGGCAGCTCCTACGAGCAGTACTTC. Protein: CASSTPGSSYEQYF.

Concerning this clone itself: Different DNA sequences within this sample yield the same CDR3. CDR3 loop: CASSPNRGRDTEAFF. DNA for the CDR3: TGTGCCAGCAGCCCCAACAGGGGGCGCGACACTGAAGCTTTCTTT. This chain links TRBV7-2 with TRBJ1-1, with 9 bases that match TRBD1. V lost 5 bases to trimming and J lost 3 bases; unmatched junction nucleotides: 7. Germline V gene data show CDR1 as SGHTA and CDR2 as FQGNSA. This CDR3 has 15 amino acids.

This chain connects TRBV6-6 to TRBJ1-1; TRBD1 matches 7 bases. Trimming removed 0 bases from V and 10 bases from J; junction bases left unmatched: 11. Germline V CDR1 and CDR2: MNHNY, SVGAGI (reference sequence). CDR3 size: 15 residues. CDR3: CASSYSLQGIDGAFF. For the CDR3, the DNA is TGTGCCAGCAGTTACTCGTTACAGGGGATTGATGGAGCTTTCTTT.

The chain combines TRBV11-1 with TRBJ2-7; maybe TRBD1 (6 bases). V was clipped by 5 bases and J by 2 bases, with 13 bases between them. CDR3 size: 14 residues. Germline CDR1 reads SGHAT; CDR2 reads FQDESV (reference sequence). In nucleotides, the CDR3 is TGTGCCAGCAGCCGTAGACAGGTCCCCTACGAGCAGTACTTC. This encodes CASSRRQVPYEQYF.

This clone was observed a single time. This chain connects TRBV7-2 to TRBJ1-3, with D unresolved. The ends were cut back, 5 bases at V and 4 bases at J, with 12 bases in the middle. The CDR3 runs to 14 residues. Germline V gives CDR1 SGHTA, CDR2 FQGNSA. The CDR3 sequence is CASSPAGQGNTIYF. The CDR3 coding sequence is TGTGCCAGCAGCCCCGCCGGGCAAGGAAACACCATATATTTT.

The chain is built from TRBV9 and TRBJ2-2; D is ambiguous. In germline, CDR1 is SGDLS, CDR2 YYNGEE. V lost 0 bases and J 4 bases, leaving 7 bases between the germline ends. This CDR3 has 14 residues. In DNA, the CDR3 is TGTGCCAGCAGCGTAGGGGTGGGCACCGGGGAGCTGTTTTTT. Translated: CASSVGVGTGELFF.

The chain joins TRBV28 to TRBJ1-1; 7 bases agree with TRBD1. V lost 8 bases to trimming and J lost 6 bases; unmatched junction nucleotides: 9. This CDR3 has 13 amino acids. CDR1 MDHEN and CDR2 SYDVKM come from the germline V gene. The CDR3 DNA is TGTGCCAGCGGATTACAGGGGAGCGCTGAAGCTTTCTTT. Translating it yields CASGLQGSAEAFF.

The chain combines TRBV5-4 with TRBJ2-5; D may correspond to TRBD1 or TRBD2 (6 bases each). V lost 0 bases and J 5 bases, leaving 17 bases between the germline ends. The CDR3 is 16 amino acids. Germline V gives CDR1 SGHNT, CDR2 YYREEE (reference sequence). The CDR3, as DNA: TGTGCCAGCAGCTTGGGGGGGGCAGGGGCGAGGGAGACCCAGTACTTC. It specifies CASSLGGAGARETQYF. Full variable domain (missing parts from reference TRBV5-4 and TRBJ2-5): ETGVTQSPTHLIKTRGQQVTLRCSSQSGHNTVSWYQQALGQGPQFIFQYYREEENGRGNFPPRFSGLQFPNYSSELNVNALELDDSALYLCASSLGGAGARETQYFGPGTRLLVL.

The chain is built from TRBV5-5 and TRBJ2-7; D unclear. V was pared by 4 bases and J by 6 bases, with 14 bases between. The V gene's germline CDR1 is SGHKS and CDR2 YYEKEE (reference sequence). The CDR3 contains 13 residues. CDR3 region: CASSPQAWGEQYF. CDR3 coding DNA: TGTGCCAGCAGCCCTCAAGCCTGGGGCGAGCAGTACTTC.

CDR3 sequence: CASSRTDYTGELFF. The CDR3 bases are TGTGCCAGCTCACGCACGGACTACACCGGGGAGCTGTTTTTT. V is TRBV18 and J is TRBJ2-2; tentatively, D is TRBD2 (5 bases). Trimming shortened V by 4 bases and J by 3 bases, and 9 bases separated the two germline ends. This CDR3 is 14 amino acids long. Germline CDR1 reads KGHSH; CDR2 reads LQKENI.

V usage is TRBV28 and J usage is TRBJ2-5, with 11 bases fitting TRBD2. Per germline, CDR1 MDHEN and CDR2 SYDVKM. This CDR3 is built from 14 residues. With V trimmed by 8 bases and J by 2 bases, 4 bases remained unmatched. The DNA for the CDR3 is TGTGCCAGCGTCCCTAGCGGGGGGCAAGAGACCCAGTACTTC. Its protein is CASVPSGGQETQYF.

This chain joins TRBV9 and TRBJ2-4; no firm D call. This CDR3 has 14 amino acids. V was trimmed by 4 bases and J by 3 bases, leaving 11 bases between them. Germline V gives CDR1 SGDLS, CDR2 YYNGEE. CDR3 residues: CASSPLGLKNIQYF. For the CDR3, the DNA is TGTGCCAGCAGCCCTCTTGGTCTCAAAAACATTCAGTACTTC.

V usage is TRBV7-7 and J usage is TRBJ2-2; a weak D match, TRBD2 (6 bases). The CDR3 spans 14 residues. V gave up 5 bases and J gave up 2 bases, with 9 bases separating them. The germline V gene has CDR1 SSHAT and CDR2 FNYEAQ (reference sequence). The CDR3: CASSAGLNTGELFF. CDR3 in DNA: TGTGCCAGCAGCGCGGGATTAAACACCGGGGAGCTGTTTTTT.

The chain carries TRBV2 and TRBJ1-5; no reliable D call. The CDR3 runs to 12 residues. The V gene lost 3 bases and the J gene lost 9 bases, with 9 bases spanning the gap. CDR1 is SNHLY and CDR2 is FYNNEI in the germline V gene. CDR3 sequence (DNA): TGTGCCAGCAGTGACTACGACCGGCCCCAGCATTTT. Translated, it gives CASSDYDRPQHF.

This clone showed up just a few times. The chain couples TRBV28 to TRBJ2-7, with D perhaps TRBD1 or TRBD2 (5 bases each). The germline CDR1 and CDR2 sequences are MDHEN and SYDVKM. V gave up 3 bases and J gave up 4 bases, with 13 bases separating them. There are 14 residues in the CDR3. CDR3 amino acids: CASSLGLASYEQYF. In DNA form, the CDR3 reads TGTGCCAGCAGTTTGGGGCTAGCTTCGTACGAGCAGTACTTC.

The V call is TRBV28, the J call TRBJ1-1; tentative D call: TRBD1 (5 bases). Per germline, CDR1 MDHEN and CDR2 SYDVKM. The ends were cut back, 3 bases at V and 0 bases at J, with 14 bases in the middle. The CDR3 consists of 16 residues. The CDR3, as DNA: TGTGCCAGCAGTTTTCGGAAGGGACGTATGAACACTGAAGCTTTCTTT. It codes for CASSFRKGRMNTEAFF.

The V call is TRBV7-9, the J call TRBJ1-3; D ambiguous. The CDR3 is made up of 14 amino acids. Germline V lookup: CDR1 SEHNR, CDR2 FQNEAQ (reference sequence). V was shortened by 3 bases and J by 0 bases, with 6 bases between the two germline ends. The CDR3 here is CASSLSVSGNTIYF. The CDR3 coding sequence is TGTGCCAGCAGCTTGTCCGTCTCTGGAAACACCATATATTTT.

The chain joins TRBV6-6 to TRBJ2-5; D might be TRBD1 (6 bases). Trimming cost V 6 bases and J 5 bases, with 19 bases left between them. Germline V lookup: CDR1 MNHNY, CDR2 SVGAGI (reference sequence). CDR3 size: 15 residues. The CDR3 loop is CASRGAALTEETQYF. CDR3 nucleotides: TGTGCCAGCAGGGGGGCTGCGCTTACCGAGGAGACCCAGTACTTC.

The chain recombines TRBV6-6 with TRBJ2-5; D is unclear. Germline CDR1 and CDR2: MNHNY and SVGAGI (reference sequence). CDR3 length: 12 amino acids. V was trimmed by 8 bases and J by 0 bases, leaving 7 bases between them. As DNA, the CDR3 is TGTGCCAGCGGAGACCACCAAGAGACCCAGTACTTC. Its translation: CASGDHQETQYF.

The CDR3 reads CASSPGLAVGDTQYF. The CDR3 DNA reads TGTGCCAGCAGCCCGGGACTAGCGGTCGGAGATACGCAGTATTTT. This sequence joins TRBV13 and TRBJ2-3, with 11 positions matching TRBD2. After removal of 5 bases from V and 5 bases from J, the junction contained 6 bases not matched to a gene. This CDR3 has 15 amino acids. From germline, CDR1 is PRHDT and CDR2 FYEKMQ (reference sequence).